This TCR beta chain was profiled in a study of blood T cell repertoires in COVID-19. In the study overall: Specimens from acute and convalescent COVID-19 originated in the United States, Italy and Spain. PBMCs, B-cell-depleted T cells, or T cells provided the cDNA or gDNA that made up the material.

Original processing notes: Reference gene primer amplification gave estimated nucleated cell counts. Repertoires were generated with immunoSEQ multiplex PCR, while TCRdb's copy carries only in-frame clones and drops some. That table furnishes V, J and clone size, whereas the DNA furnished D and trimming. The sample includes some 700,000 clones, 85% to 90% of them seen just once. With 10 bases clipped from V and 1 base from J, the junction kept 3 bases outside the gene matches. The CDR3 length is 13 residues. CDR1 is KGHDR and CDR2 is SFDVKD in the germline V gene. This receptor was identified in a young woman with acute or convalescent COVID-19. This chain connects TRBV24-1 to TRBJ2-1, with 7 bases identical to TRBD2. Sequencing was performed on peripheral blood. The CDR3 bases are TGTGCCACAGGCGGGGGTTCCTACAATGAGCAGTTCTTC. It is translated as CATGGGSYNEQFF.